The T cell receptor beta chain described here comes from a study of technical replicates of blood from a few donors. Profiling relied on immunoSEQ multiplex PCR, and the TCRdb table lists in-frame clones only, not all of them. Of around 100,000 clones in the sample, approximately 96% are singletons; the top ten hold less than 0.45%. Germline assignment: CDR1 KGHSH and CDR2 LQKENI. This CDR3 has 13 residues. V was trimmed by 5 bases and J by 5 bases, leaving 10 bases between them. A single count supports this clone. The sample taken for sequencing was T cells isolated from PBMCs. The clonotype was recovered from a human donor in good health. The J gene is TRBJ2-4, the V gene TRBV18, with D unclear. DNA of the CDR3: TGTGCCAGCTCAGCCCCCCTAGAAAACATTCAGTACTTC. This sequence encodes CASSAPLENIQYF.